This is a list of T cell receptor beta chains from one sample in a study of blood T cell repertoires in COVID-19. Some clones are missing from TCRdb's copy, which holds only in-frame ones; the method was immunoSEQ multiplex PCR. The sample has 250,000 to 300,000 clones, around 85% seen once. The sample taken for sequencing was peripheral blood. All receptors come from a woman in her twenties or thirties with COVID-19, enrolled during active disease. CDR3s include the opening cysteine and the closing phenylalanine or tryptophan. The D gene is left open where the match is weak. Only part of the rows carry a size: once, few, many, or a class if the clone is expanded.

D gene	V gene	J gene	clone size	CDR3 DNA	CDR3 protein
TRBD2	TRBV19	TRBJ2-2	.	TGTGCCAGTAGTAGCGGGGGGGAATACACCGGGGAGCTGTTTTTT	CASSSGGEYTGELFF
.	TRBV18	TRBJ2-3	.	TGTGCCAGCTCACCACTGATTGCGGGAAACACAGATACGCAGTATTTT	CASSPLIAGNTDTQYF
TRBD2	TRBV9	TRBJ2-2	.	TGTGCCAGCAGCGTAGATTTCCTCGGTGCCGGTCAGGGAGGGTTCGCCGGGGAGCTGTTTTTT	CASSVDFLGAGQGGFAGELFF
.	TRBV6-5	TRBJ1-1	.	TGTGCCAGCAGTTACTGGGGGGAAAACACTGAAGCTTTCTTT	CASSYWGENTEAFF
.	TRBV7-2	TRBJ2-7	few	TGTGCCAGCAGCTACCGGGTGGGGCAGTACTTC	CASSYRVGQYF
.	TRBV19	TRBJ1-4	once	TGTGCCAGTAGTCCTAGATATAATGAAAAACTGTTTTTT	CASSPRYNEKLFF
TRBD2	TRBV3-1/TRBV3-2	TRBJ2-1	.	TGTGCCGCGGGGGGGGTCAATGAGCAGTTCTTC	CAAGGVNEQFF
.	TRBV27	TRBJ2-7	.	TGTGCCAGCAGTTTCGACAGTAACTACGAGCAGTACTTC	CASSFDSNYEQYF
.	TRBV5-4	TRBJ1-2	.	TGTGCCAGCAGCTCCCTAATGGGGGCGCAAAGCTACACCTTC	CASSSLMGAQSYTF
.	TRBV7-8	TRBJ2-4	.	TGTGCCAGCAGCTCCCCGACACTTATAGCCAAAAACATTCAGTACTTC	CASSSPTLIAKNIQYF
.	TRBV2	TRBJ2-1	.	TGTGCCAGCAGTGAAGTTGACGAGCGGTACTTCTTC	CASSEVDERYFF
TRBD1	TRBV2	TRBJ1-5	.	TGTGCCAGCAAGCACCAGACAGGGGGCCAGCCCCAGCATTTT	CASKHQTGGQPQHF
.	TRBV12-3/TRBV12-4	TRBJ1-1	.	TGTGCCAGCAGTTTAGGGGGGGGTGAAGCTTTCTTT	CASSLGGGEAFF
TRBD1	TRBV6-1	TRBJ1-4	.	TGTGCCAGCAGTGAATATAACAGGGGGAGCGTCCTTAATGAAAAACTGTTTTTT	CASSEYNRGSVLNEKLFF
.	TRBV4-1	TRBJ2-5	.	TGCGCCAGCAGCCGTCGGGCGGGGGCGCTCCAAGAGACCCAGTACTTC	CASSRRAGALQETQYF
.	TRBV30	TRBJ2-2	.	TGTGCCTGGACTCGGGGGGCGACCGGGGAGCTGTTTTTT	CAWTRGATGELFF
TRBD1	TRBV11-2	TRBJ2-2	.	TGTGCCAGCAGCTTGGGACAGATGAACACCGGGGAGCTGTTTTTT	CASSLGQMNTGELFF
TRBD1	TRBV4-2	TRBJ2-7	.	TGTGCCAGCAGCCAAGAGCTTCCCCGGACAGGGTCCGCCTACGAGCAGTACTTC	CASSQELPRTGSAYEQYF
.	TRBV6-6	TRBJ2-5	.	TGTGCCAGCATAAGGGGGTCGACAAAAGGAAAAGAGACCCAGTACTTC	CASIRGSTKGKETQYF
TRBD1	TRBV18	TRBJ1-2	.	TGTGCCAGCTCAGTGGACAGGGGGTATGGCTACACCTTC	CASSVDRGYGYTF
.	TRBV4-1	TRBJ1-3	.	TGCGCCAGCAGCCTGGCGTTAGGGGCCTCTGGAAACACCATATATTTT	CASSLALGASGNTIYF
.	TRBV27	TRBJ2-5	.	TGTGCCAGCAGTCCTGAACCCCTCGGGGGATTCCACAAGACCCAGTACTTC	CASSPEPLGGFHKTQYF
TRBD2	TRBV9	TRBJ2-1	.	TGTGCCAGCAGCGTAGAACCCCTGGGTAGCGGGGGGGCAGATGAGCAGTTCTTC	CASSVEPLGSGGADEQFF
.	TRBV20-1	TRBJ1-1	.	TGCAGTGCTAGTGGCGGGACCACTGAAGCTTTCTTT	CSASGGTTEAFF
.	TRBV4-1	TRBJ1-5	.	TGCGCCAGCAGCCAATTGGGGGGTCAGCCCCAGCATTTT	CASSQLGGQPQHF
.	TRBV27	TRBJ2-2	.	TGTGCCAGCAGTTTATGGGGGGAGGACGGGGAGCTGTTTTTT	CASSLWGEDGELFF
.	TRBV6-2/TRBV6-3	TRBJ1-1	.	TGTGCCAGCAGTGTAAACAGGGCTGATGAAGCTTTCTTT	CASSVNRADEAFF
.	TRBV6-5	TRBJ1-5	.	TGTGCCAGCAGTTACTCTCAGTATAGCAATCAGCCCCAGCATTTT	CASSYSQYSNQPQHF
TRBD1	TRBV5-1	TRBJ1-1	.	TGCGCCAGCAGCTTGGACAGGGGCACTGAAGCTTTCTTT	CASSLDRGTEAFF
.	TRBV2	TRBJ2-5	few	TGTGCCAGCAGTGTTCTTGCCGAGGGGACCCAGTACTTC	CASSVLAEGTQYF
TRBD1	TRBV10-1	TRBJ2-5	many	TGCGCCAGCAAAGGACAGGGTAGTCAAGAGACCCAGTACTTC	CASKGQGSQETQYF
.	TRBV10-2	TRBJ1-4	.	TGCGCCAGCAGCTTACGGAGCCAGGAAAAACTGTTTTTT	CASSLRSQEKLFF
TRBD1	TRBV11-2	TRBJ1-2	.	TGTGCCAGCGGGACAGGGCTCGTCTATGGCTACACCTTC	CASGTGLVYGYTF
TRBD1	TRBV2	TRBJ1-1	.	TGTGCCAGCACAGGACAGGGTAGGGCTGAAGCTTTCTTT	CASTGQGRAEAFF
TRBD2	TRBV4-1	TRBJ2-5	.	TGCGCCAGCAGCCAAGATCGTGGGGGGGGGACGACCCAGTACTTC	CASSQDRGGGTTQYF
TRBD1	TRBV6-5	TRBJ2-7	.	TGTGCCAGCAGTCCCGGACAGGGGAGGGACGAGCAGTACTTC	CASSPGQGRDEQYF
.	TRBV6-5	TRBJ1-2	.	TGTGCCAGCAGTCCAGCTCCGGGGGTTCTGGGTGGCTACACCTTC	CASSPAPGVLGGYTF
TRBD1	TRBV27	TRBJ2-3	.	TGTGCCAGCAGCGACAGGGGGCAAGATACGCAGTATTTT	CASSDRGQDTQYF
.	TRBV5-1	TRBJ1-6	.	TGCGCCAGCAGCCGGGACCGGGGGGGGGAATCACCCCTCCACTTT	CASSRDRGGESPLHF
TRBD2	TRBV5-1	TRBJ2-3	.	TGCGCCAGCAGCTTCACAGCGGGGGGCCCAGATACGCAGTATTTT	CASSFTAGGPDTQYF
.	TRBV2	TRBJ1-6	.	TGTGCCTGTCGCTGGAGGGAAGGCAGTTCACCCCTCCACTTT	CACRWREGSSPLHF
.	TRBV18	TRBJ2-1	.	TGTGCCAGCTCACCAAATGGTGGGGCGTACAATGAGCAGTTCTTC	CASSPNGGAYNEQFF
.	TRBV4-2	TRBJ2-3	.	TGTGCCAGCAGCCAAGACCTATCCGGGACAATGCAAGATACGCAGTATTTT	CASSQDLSGTMQDTQYF
.	TRBV10-3	TRBJ1-3	many	TGTGCCTCTCGCCAGGGCTCTGGAAACACCATATATTTT	CASRQGSGNTIYF
TRBD2	TRBV6-5	TRBJ2-3	.	TGTGCCAGCAGCCACACTAGCGGGGGGAGAGATACGCAGTATTTT	CASSHTSGGRDTQYF
TRBD1	TRBV18	TRBJ1-1	.	TGTGCCAGCTCACCAAATACAGGGGGCCGGACTGAAGCTTTCTTT	CASSPNTGGRTEAFF
.	TRBV12-3/TRBV12-4	TRBJ1-1	.	TGTGCCAGCAGCCTGACAGGGAACACTGAAGCTTTCTTT	CASSLTGNTEAFF
TRBD1	TRBV5-1	TRBJ1-2	.	TGCGCCAGCAGCCCGGGACAGGCCACGTCTAAAGGCTACACCTTC	CASSPGQATSKGYTF
.	TRBV9	TRBJ1-3	.	TGTGCCAGCAGCGTACGCGAGGGCACTGGAAACACCATATATTTT	CASSVREGTGNTIYF
TRBD1	TRBV18	TRBJ2-3	.	TGTGCCAGCTCACCAGGGACAGGTCGCACAGATACGCAGTATTTT	CASSPGTGRTDTQYF
.	TRBV6-5	TRBJ2-7	.	TGTGCCAGCAGTCTATTCGCCTACTACGAGCAGTACTTC	CASSLFAYYEQYF
.	TRBV29-1	TRBJ1-1	.	TGCAGCGTGGATTATTCACAGGGTGGCACTGAAGCTTTCTTT	CSVDYSQGGTEAFF
.	TRBV5-1	TRBJ1-3	once	TGCGCCAGCAGCCCTATCGCGGGGGGAAACACCATATATTTT	CASSPIAGGNTIYF
TRBD1	TRBV7-9	TRBJ1-6	once	TGTGCCAGCAGCTCTAGGACAGGGGGTATGAATTCACCCCTCCACTTT	CASSSRTGGMNSPLHF
TRBD2	TRBV20-1	TRBJ2-1	once	TGCAGTGCTAGTGGGCTAGCGGGGGGATCCCCCTACAATGAGCAGTTCTTC	CSASGLAGGSPYNEQFF
.	TRBV11-2	TRBJ2-6	.	TGTGCCAGCAGCTCCCCTCGGGCCAACGTCCTGACTTTC	CASSSPRANVLTF
.	TRBV3-1/TRBV3-2	TRBJ2-5	.	TGTGCCAGCAGCCAAGCCAGGGCGAGAAGAGAGACCCAGTACTTC	CASSQARARRETQYF
TRBD1	TRBV11-2	TRBJ1-2	.	TGTGCCAGCAGCTTGGACAGGTTCAACTATGGCTACACCTTC	CASSLDRFNYGYTF
.	TRBV10-2	TRBJ1-5	.	TGCGCCAGCAAGTCAGGTTTGGTCTCCCTGGGCGCCAATCAGCCCCAGCATTTT	CASKSGLVSLGANQPQHF
TRBD1	TRBV18	TRBJ1-1	.	TGTGCCAGCTCACCACCAACAGGGGTAGGAAACACTGAAGCTTTCTTT	CASSPPTGVGNTEAFF